The text below deals with one TCR beta chain. The data were obtained in a study of cytomegalovirus exposure and HLA in healthy donors. Amplification used 60 Vbeta primers and 13 Jbeta primers. Here immunoSEQ multiplex PCR was the method, and the copy in TCRdb shows in-frame clones only, minus some. Among approximately 150,000 clones listed, 80% were seen once. CDR1 is SGHTA and CDR2 is FQGTGA in the germline V gene. Trimming removed 5 bases from V and 5 bases from J; junction bases left unmatched: 10. This CDR3 has 15 residues. The genes are TRBV7-3 and TRBJ1-2; 8 nucleotides match TRBD1. The source material was PBMCs. The clonotype was recovered from a woman in her 50s in good health and CMV-seronegative. The CDR3 nucleotides read TGTGCCAGCAGCCCAGACAGGGGAAGTCGGTATGGCTACACCTTC. This sequence encodes CASSPDRGSRYGYTF. The full variable domain, rest sourced from reference TRBV7-3 and TRBJ1-2, is GAGVSQTPSNKVTEKGKYVELRCDPISGHTALYWYRQSLGQGPEFLIYFQGTGAADDSGLPNDRFFAVRPEGSVSTLKIQRTERGDSAVYLCASSPDRGSRYGYTFGSGTRLTVV.